Each of the 30 T cell receptor beta chains below was sequenced from the same sample in a study of blood T cell repertoires in COVID-19. Sequenced by immunoSEQ multiplex PCR; TCRdb stores in-frame clones only, minus some. Counted here are approximately 240,000 clones, roughly 87% occurring once; the ten biggest clones make up under 6.5%. The source material was PBMCs or T cells enriched from blood (not recorded which). These receptors all come from a woman aged 30 to 39 with acute COVID-19.

This clone appeared a single time. The J gene is TRBJ1-4, the V gene TRBV3-1 (or the pseudogene TRBV3-2); TRBD1 agrees at 8 bases. The CDR3 contains 14 residues. Per the germline V gene, CDR1 is LGHDT and CDR2 is YNNKEL (reference sequence). The J segment lost 6 bases and the V segment lost 3 bases, leaving 3 bases of the junction unmatched. CDR3 residues: CASSQDRADEKLFF. The CDR3 nucleotides are TGTGCCAGCAGCCAGGACAGGGCTGATGAAAAACTGTTTTTT.

The rearrangement uses TRBV18 and TRBJ2-2; D perhaps matches TRBD2 (5 bases). From germline, CDR1 is KGHSH and CDR2 LQKENI. V lost 2 bases and J 7 bases, leaving 8 bases between the germline ends. The CDR3 covers 13 residues. The CDR3 coding sequence is TGTGCCAGCTCACCAGAGGGTTTCGGGGAGCTGTTTTTT. Protein: CASSPEGFGELFF.

J is TRBJ1-2 and V is TRBV15; tentative D call: TRBD1 (6 bases). Germline V gene sequence: CDR1 LNHNV, CDR2 YYDKDF (reference sequence). The CDR3 is 16 amino acids. The V and J ends lost 6 bases and 8 bases respectively, with 25 bases between them. The CDR3 loop reads CATSSAGGGALKGYTF. For the CDR3, the DNA is TGTGCCACCAGTAGCGCTGGGGGGGGCGCGCTTAAGGGCTACACCTTC.

This clone came up once. V and J are TRBV2 and TRBJ2-2; 9 bases align to TRBD1. The CDR3 covers 15 residues. The V segment lost 7 bases and the J segment 3 bases; nucleotides outside the gene matches: 6. The germline CDR1 and CDR2 sequences are SNHLY and FYNNEI. The CDR3 loop is CASNEGQGHTGELFF. CDR3 coding DNA: TGTGCCAGCAACGAGGGACAGGGTCACACCGGGGAGCTGTTTTTT.

The V gene is TRBV19, the J gene TRBJ1-5; a weak D match, TRBD1 (5 bases). Germline CDR1 and CDR2: LNHDA and SQIVND (reference sequence). The CDR3 contains 14 residues. V dropped 7 bases and J dropped 4 bases, with 14 bases sitting between them. As DNA, the CDR3 is TGTGCCAGTACCAAGGGGCAGGTTAATCAGCCCCAGCATTTT. Translation: CASTKGQVNQPQHF.

The rearrangement uses TRBV7-9 and TRBJ1-1; 9 nucleotides match TRBD1. Germline lookup yields CDR1 SEHNR and CDR2 FQNEAQ (reference sequence). J was trimmed by 5 bases and V by 1 base; bases with no gene match: 5. This CDR3 region has 15 residues. The chain's CDR3 is CASSLVWTGETEAFF. The CDR3 region has the DNA TGTGCCAGCAGCTTAGTTTGGACAGGGGAAACTGAAGCTTTCTTT.

The chain is built from TRBV10-2 and TRBJ1-1; 7 nucleotides align to TRBD1. Trimming cost V 6 bases and J 1 base; bases outside gene matches: 2. The CDR3 totals 13 residues. Germline V gene lookup returns CDR1 WSHSY and CDR2 SAAADI. This CDR3 reads CASSQGGNTEAFF. The CDR3 bases are TGCGCCAGCAGCCAGGGGGGGAACACTGAAGCTTTCTTT.

The V and J genes are TRBV7-9 and TRBJ2-2; 9 positions match TRBD1. This CDR3 is 17 amino acids long. CDR1 is SEHNR, CDR2 FQNEAQ, per germline (reference sequence). The trim removed 5 bases at V and 1 base at J, leaving 8 bases unmatched. The CDR3 DNA reads as TGTGCCAGCAGCGCGGAGCTGGGACAGGGGAACACCGGGGAGCTGTTTTTT. It specifies CASSAELGQGNTGELFF.

This clone came up a few times. The CDR3 region is CASSQSLTHNSPLHF. In nucleotides, the CDR3 is TGCGCCAGCAGCCAATCCCTCACTCATAATTCACCCCTCCACTTT. The chain employs TRBV4-1 and TRBJ1-6, with no clear D. The CDR3 contains 15 residues. V lost 2 bases and J 5 bases, leaving 10 bases between the germline ends. Germline CDR1 and CDR2: MGHRA and YSYEKL.

The chain links TRBV18 to TRBJ1-1; 10 bases agree with TRBD1. Germline V gives CDR1 KGHSH, CDR2 LQKENI. V was pared by 1 base and J by 3 bases, with 2 bases of the junction left unmatched. CDR3 length: 15 residues. CDR3 DNA sequence: TGTGCCAGCTCACCACGGGACAGGGGCGACACTGAAGCTTTCTTT. Protein product: CASSPRDRGDTEAFF.

The chain has TRBV5-1 and TRBJ2-6; perhaps TRBD1 as D (6 bases). Germline V lookup: CDR1 SGHRS, CDR2 YFSETQ. Trimming took off 1 base at V and 0 bases at J, with 8 bases between the two ends. This CDR3 is built from 16 residues. CDR3 nucleotide sequence: TGCGCCAGCAGCTTGACAGGGAGCTCTGGGGCCAACGTCCTGACTTTC. Translation: CASSLTGSSGANVLTF.

J is TRBJ1-2 and V is TRBV28; 7 bases fit TRBD1. The CDR3 is 14 amino acids. V lost 8 bases and J lost 5; bases outside the gene matches: 11. Germline loops: CDR1 MDHEN, CDR2 SYDVKM. CDR3 loop: CASRKETGQYGYTF. CDR3 in DNA: TGTGCCAGCCGTAAGGAGACAGGGCAATATGGCTACACCTTC.

The gene calls are TRBV28 and TRBJ1-1; 9 nucleotides line up with TRBD1. Germline values: CDR1 MDHEN, CDR2 SYDVKM. The CDR3 extends over 16 amino acids. With 2 bases clipped from V and 1 base from J, the junction kept 5 bases outside the gene matches. The CDR3 DNA follows: TGTGCCAGCAGTTTAGGGACAGGGTCAACGAACACTGAAGCTTTCTTT. Protein product: CASSLGTGSTNTEAFF.

This chain links TRBV6-5 with TRBJ2-7, with TRBD2 matching over 9 bases. The CDR3 is 14 residues long. V was pared by 5 bases and J by 2 bases, with 4 bases of the junction left unmatched. Germline assignment: CDR1 MNHEY and CDR2 SVGAGI. Here the CDR3 reads CASSPTSGPYEQYF. CDR3 in DNA: TGTGCCAGCAGTCCGACTAGCGGCCCCTACGAGCAGTACTTC.

In the case of this clone: One end of the junction fails to match germline, which may point to a read error. V gene TRBV4-3 combines with J gene TRBJ2-3; the match to TRBD2 covers 13 bases. The germline V gene encodes CDR1 LGHNA and CDR2 YSLEER. The CDR3 length is 16 residues. CDR3 nucleotides: TGCGCCAGCAGCCGTCGACTAGCGGGAGGCACCGATACGCAGTATTTT. The encoded protein is CASSRRLAGGTDTQYF.

CDR3 in amino acids: CASSLRHSGGYNEQFF. The CDR3 coding sequence is TGTGCCAGCAGCTTAAGGCATAGCGGGGGCTACAATGAGCAGTTCTTC. The chain carries TRBV7-6 and TRBJ2-1, with TRBD2 matching 9 bases. The germline V gene has CDR1 SGHVS and CDR2 FNYEAQ. The CDR3 loop spans 16 amino acids. With V trimmed by 2 bases and J by 3 bases, 5 bases remained unmatched.

The chain recombines TRBV7-9 with TRBJ2-7, with D possibly matching TRBD2 (6 bases). Germline CDR1 SEHNR, CDR2 FQNEAQ (reference sequence). This CDR3 contains 16 residues. Trimming pared 1 base from V and 0 bases from J, leaving 13 bases between. For the CDR3, the DNA is TGTGCCAGCAGCTTAGTTCCGGGGGTGGGCTCCTACGAGCAGTACTTC. Its protein product is CASSLVPGVGSYEQYF.

The chain employs TRBV7-8 and TRBJ1-2, with 9 bases that match TRBD1. Germline trimming cut 7 bases from V and 4 bases from J; bases unmatched to any gene: 16. This CDR3 comprises 17 residues. Germline V lookup: CDR1 SGHVS, CDR2 FQNEAQ. CDR3 sequence reads: CASTTNPGQGAFYGYTF. The CDR3 DNA sequence: TGTGCCAGCACCACTAACCCGGGACAGGGTGCTTTCTATGGCTACACCTTC.

J is TRBJ1-2 and V is TRBV7-9; 8 nucleotides match TRBD1. The ends lost 7 bases at V and 4 bases at J; junction bases unmatched: 11. Germline CDR1 reads SEHNR; CDR2 reads FQNEAQ (reference sequence). The CDR3 extends over 15 amino acids. In DNA form, the CDR3 reads TGTGCCAGCATCAAGACAGGGGCCTCCGGCTATGGCTACACCTTC. Translation gives CASIKTGASGYGYTF.

The chain carries TRBV28 and TRBJ1-3, with no clear D. Germline lookup yields CDR1 MDHEN and CDR2 SYDVKM. The V gene lost 5 bases and the J gene lost 9 bases, with 11 bases spanning the gap. The CDR3 contains 12 residues. CDR3 bases: TGTGCCAGCAGTACCTCCACGAGCACCATATATTTT. The encoded protein is CASSTSTSTIYF.

The chain uses TRBV7-2 and TRBJ2-7; 8 bases match TRBD2. The CDR3 has 16 residues. Germline values: CDR1 SGHTA, CDR2 FQGNSA. Trimming cost V 2 bases and J 5 bases; bases outside gene matches: 11. This CDR3 is CASSLYWGTRSNEQYF. CDR3 coding DNA: TGTGCCAGCAGCTTATATTGGGGGACTAGATCTAACGAGCAGTACTTC.

This clone was seen only once. The chain is built from TRBV6-2 or TRBV6-3 and TRBJ1-6, with D hard to call. Per the germline V gene, CDR1 is MNHEY and CDR2 is SVGEGT. Trimming pared 5 bases from V and 0 bases from J, leaving 17 bases between. CDR3 length equals 18 residues. The CDR3 reads CASSPADPLSSYNSPLHF. In DNA, the CDR3 is TGTGCCAGCAGTCCAGCCGACCCACTAAGCTCCTATAATTCACCCCTCCACTTT.

The chain uses TRBV4-2 and TRBJ2-2, with 7 bases fitting TRBD2. The V gene end was trimmed by 1 base and the J gene end by 1 base; junction bases not matched to a gene: 6. The germline gives CDR1 LGHNA, CDR2 YNFKEQ. The length of the CDR3 is 17 residues. The CDR3 DNA is TGTGCCAGCAGCCAAGGCGTGGGGGGGTTGAACACCGGGGAGCTGTTTTTT. Translating gives CASSQGVGGLNTGELFF.

The chain carries TRBV29-1 and TRBJ1-2; D might be TRBD1 (6 bases). The ends were cut back, 5 bases at V and 2 bases at J, with 12 bases in the middle. Germline CDR1 and CDR2: SQVTM and ANQGSEA. The CDR3 spans 13 residues. The CDR3 coding sequence is TGCAGCGTTCGAATCGGACAGAACTATGGCTACACCTTC. Translating it yields CSVRIGQNYGYTF.

The chain employs TRBV3-1 (or the pseudogene TRBV3-2) and TRBJ1-1; D is undetermined. Germline V gene sequence: CDR1 LGHDT, CDR2 YNNKEL (reference sequence). V dropped 2 bases and J dropped 10 bases, with 20 bases sitting between them. This CDR3 has 15 residues. Written as DNA, the CDR3 is TGTGCCAGCAGCCAATCCGGGGAGGGCGCCGGGCGAGCTTTCTTT. Amino acids: CASSQSGEGAGRAFF.

This chain links TRBV29-1 with TRBJ2-3, with 9 nucleotides matching TRBD2. V was pared by 5 bases and J by 2 bases, with 8 bases of the junction left unmatched. Germline loops: CDR1 SQVTM, CDR2 ANQGSEA. The length of the CDR3 is 15 residues. The CDR3 region is CSVRYSGSHTDTQYF. CDR3 DNA sequence: TGCAGCGTTAGGTATAGCGGGAGTCACACAGATACGCAGTATTTT.

V usage is TRBV9 and J usage is TRBJ1-2, with 8 positions matching TRBD1. The germline V gene has CDR1 SGDLS and CDR2 YYNGEE. V shed 3 bases and J 1 base; nucleotides not matched to a gene: 5. The CDR3 length is 15 residues. Here the CDR3 DNA reads TGTGCCAGCAGCGGACGACAGGGGCTTAACTATGGCTACACCTTC. Encoded protein: CASSGRQGLNYGYTF.

This chain joins TRBV6-1 and TRBJ2-7, with D unclear. Germline V CDR1 and CDR2: MNHNS, SASEGT. The CDR3 covers 12 residues. Trimming left V 5 bases short and J 4 bases short, with 9 bases between. The CDR3: CASSFYGYEQYF. The DNA for the CDR3 is TGTGCCAGCAGTTTCTACGGGTACGAGCAGTACTTC.

In nucleotides, the CDR3 is TGCGCCAGCAGCGGCGGGACTACGGGGGATACGCAGTATTTT. Protein sequence: CASSGGTTGDTQYF. The gene calls are TRBV5-1 and TRBJ2-3; 7 positions match TRBD2. Germline V gene sequence: CDR1 SGHRS, CDR2 YFSETQ. Unmatched junction bases numbered 8, after V lost 4 bases and J lost 6 bases. This CDR3 has 14 residues. Full variable domain (rest looked up from reference TRBV5-1 and TRBJ2-3): KAGVTQTPRYLIKTRGQQVTLSCSPISGHRSVSWYQQTPGQGLQFLFEYFSETQRNKGNFPGRFSGRQFSNSRSEMNVSTLELGDSALYLCASSGGTTGDTQYFGPGTRLTVL.

With respect to this clone: The junction departs from the called germline gene at one end, perhaps through a read error. The chain employs TRBV2 and TRBJ2-1; 8 positions agree with TRBD2. CDR1 SNHLY and CDR2 FYNNEI come from the germline V gene. The CDR3 runs to 14 residues. The DNA of the CDR3 is TGTGCCAGCAGTAGGACTAGCTCCAACAATGAGCAGTTCTTC. The encoded protein is CASSRTSSNNEQFF. Variable domain in full (rest from reference TRBV2 and TRBJ2-1): EPEVTQTPSHQVTQMGQEVILRCVPISNHLYFYWYRQILGQKVEFLVSFYNNEISEKSEIFDDQFSVERPDGSNFTLKIRSTKLEDSAMYFCASSRTSSNNEQFFGPGTRLTVL.